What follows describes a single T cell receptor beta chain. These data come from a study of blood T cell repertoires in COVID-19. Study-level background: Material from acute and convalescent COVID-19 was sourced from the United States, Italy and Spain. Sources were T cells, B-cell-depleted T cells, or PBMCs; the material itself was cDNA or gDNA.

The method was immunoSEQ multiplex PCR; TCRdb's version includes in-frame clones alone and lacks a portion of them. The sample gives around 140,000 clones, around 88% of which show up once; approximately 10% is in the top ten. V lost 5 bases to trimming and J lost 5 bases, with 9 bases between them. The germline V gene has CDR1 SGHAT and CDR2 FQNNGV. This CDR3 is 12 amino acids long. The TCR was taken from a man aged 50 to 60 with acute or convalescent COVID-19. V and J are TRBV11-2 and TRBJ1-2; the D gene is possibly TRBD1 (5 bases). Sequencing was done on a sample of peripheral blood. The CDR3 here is CASSVGGYGYTF. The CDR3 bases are TGTGCCAGCAGCGTGGGGGGGTATGGCTACACCTTC.